This TCR beta chain was found in a study of T cell responses to AZD1222 COVID-19 vaccine. This CDR3 contains 16 residues. Germline assignment: CDR1 MNHEY and CDR2 SVGEGT. The junction had 9 bases not matched to a gene; V was cut back by 1 base and J by 10 bases. The method was immunoSEQ multiplex PCR; TCRdb's version includes in-frame clones alone and lacks a portion of them. The data contain tens of thousands of clones, around 90% of them singletons. The sequences come from peripheral blood, collected on day 0 of AZD1222 vaccination. The receptor was isolated from an adult in good health. The chain couples TRBV6-2 or TRBV6-3 to TRBJ1-6; TRBD1 matches at 8 bases. CDR3 protein: CASSYFGQGGGSPLHF. The CDR3, as DNA: TGTGCCAGCAGTTACTTCGGACAGGGAGGCGGATCACCCCTCCACTTT.